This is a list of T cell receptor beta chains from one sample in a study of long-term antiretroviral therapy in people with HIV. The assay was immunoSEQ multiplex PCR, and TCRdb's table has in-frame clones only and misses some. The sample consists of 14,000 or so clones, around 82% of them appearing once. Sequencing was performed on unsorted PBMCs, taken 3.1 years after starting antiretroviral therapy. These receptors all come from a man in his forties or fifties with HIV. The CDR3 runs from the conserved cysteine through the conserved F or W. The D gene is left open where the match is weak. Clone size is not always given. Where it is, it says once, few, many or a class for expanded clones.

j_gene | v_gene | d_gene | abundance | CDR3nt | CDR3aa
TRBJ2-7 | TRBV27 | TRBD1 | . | TGTGCCAGCAGTCCTGAACAGGACAGGGGCCACGAGCAGTACTTC | CASSPEQDRGHEQYF
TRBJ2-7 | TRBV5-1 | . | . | TGCGCCAGCAGCTCCCTCCGGGACTCACGCGAGCAGTACTTC | CASSSLRDSREQYF
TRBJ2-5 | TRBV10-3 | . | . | TGTGCCATCAGTGTAAACAGCCAAGAGACCCAGTACTTC | CAISVNSQETQYF
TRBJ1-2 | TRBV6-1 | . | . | TGTGCCAGCAGTGAAGGAATCGGAAAGGGGGGCTACACCTTC | CASSEGIGKGGYTF
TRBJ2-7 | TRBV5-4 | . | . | TGTGCCAGCAGCTTGCTCCCTTACGAGCAGTACTTC | CASSLLPYEQYF
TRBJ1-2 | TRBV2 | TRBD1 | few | TGTGCCAGCAGTCTGGACAGGGGCCACTATGGCTACACCTTC | CASSLDRGHYGYTF
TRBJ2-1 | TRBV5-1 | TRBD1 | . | TGCGCCAGCAGCGAGCCGGGACAGGGTTACAATGAGCAGTTCTTC | CASSEPGQGYNEQFF
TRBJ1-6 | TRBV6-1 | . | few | TGTGCCAGCAGTGACCTCTCGGGGTGGGGCAGTTCACCCCTCCACTTT | CASSDLSGWGSSPLHF
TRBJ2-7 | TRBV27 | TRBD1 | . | TGTGCCAGCAGTGGGACAGGCTTTTCCTACGAGCAGTACTTC | CASSGTGFSYEQYF
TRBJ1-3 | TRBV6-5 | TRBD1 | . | TGTGCCAGCAGTCAGGGACAGGGAAACACCATATATTTT | CASSQGQGNTIYF
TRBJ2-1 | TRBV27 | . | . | TGTGCCAGCAGCCACATTTCAGGGTACAATGAGCAGTTCTTC | CASSHISGYNEQFF
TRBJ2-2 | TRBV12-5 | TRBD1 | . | TGTGCTAGTGCCCGGGACAGGGCGAACACCGGGGAGCTGTTTTTT | CASARDRANTGELFF
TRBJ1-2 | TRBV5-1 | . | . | TGCGCCAGCAGCTTGGGGTATGGCTACACCTTC | CASSLGYGYTF
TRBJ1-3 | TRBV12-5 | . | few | TGTGCTAGTGCTGAGGGAATCTCTGGAAACACCATATATTTT | CASAEGISGNTIYF
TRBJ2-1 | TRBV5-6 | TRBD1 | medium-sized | TGTGCCAGCAGCGCCGGGGGCGGGACAGGGGAAAATGAGCAGTTCTTC | CASSAGGGTGENEQFF
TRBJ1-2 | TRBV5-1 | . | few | TGCGCCAGCAGCTTGTACAGTTCAGGGAACTATGGCTACACCTTC | CASSLYSSGNYGYTF
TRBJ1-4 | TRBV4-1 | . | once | TGCGCCAGCAGCCAAGTTATCGGGGGGCCTAAAGACGAAAAACTGTTTTTT | CASSQVIGGPKDEKLFF
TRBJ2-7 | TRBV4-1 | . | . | TGCGCCAGCAGCCAAGGTCAGGGGGGCACCTACGAGCAGTACTTC | CASSQGQGGTYEQYF
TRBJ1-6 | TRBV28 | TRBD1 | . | TGTGCCAGCAGTTTAATTAGGGGGCAGGGGGGGGTTTCACCCCTCCACTTT | CASSLIRGQGGVSPLHF
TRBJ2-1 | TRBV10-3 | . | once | TGTGCCATCAGTGAGGGGGACAAACTCTCCTACAATGAGCAGTTCTTC | CAISEGDKLSYNEQFF
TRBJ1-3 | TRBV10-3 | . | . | TGTGCCATCGCGGGACACTCTGGAAACACCATATATTTT | CAIAGHSGNTIYF
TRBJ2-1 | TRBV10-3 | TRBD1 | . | TGTGCCATCAGTGGAGGGGGCGACAATGAGCAGTTCTTC | CAISGGGDNEQFF
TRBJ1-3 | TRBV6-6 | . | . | TGTGCCAGCAGTTACTCCAGCTCTGGAAACACCATATATTTT | CASSYSSSGNTIYF
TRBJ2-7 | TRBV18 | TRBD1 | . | TGTGCCAGCTCACCAGACGACAGGGGCTCCTACGAGCAGTACTTC | CASSPDDRGSYEQYF
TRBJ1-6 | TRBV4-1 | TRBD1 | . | TGCGCCAGCAGCCAAGATGGACAGGGGGGTAATTCACCCCTCCACTTT | CASSQDGQGGNSPLHF
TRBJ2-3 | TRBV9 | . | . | TGTGCCAGCAGCGTAGCTCTGGGCCTCACAGATACGCAGTATTTT | CASSVALGLTDTQYF
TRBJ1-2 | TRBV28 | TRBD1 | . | TGTGCCAGCAGTTTATCCGGGTCACAGGGGGCGTGGGGCTACACCTTC | CASSLSGSQGAWGYTF
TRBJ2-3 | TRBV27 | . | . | TGTGCCAGCGCCGTAGAGTGGGTCACAGATACGCAGTATTTT | CASAVEWVTDTQYF
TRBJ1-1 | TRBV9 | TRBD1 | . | TGTGCCAGCAGCGTGCGGGACAGAGGGAACACTGAAGCTTTCTTT | CASSVRDRGNTEAFF
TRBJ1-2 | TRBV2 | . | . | TGTGCCAGCACGACAGATAACTATGGCTACACCTTC | CASTTDNYGYTF
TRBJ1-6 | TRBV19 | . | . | TGTGCCAGTAGTGACCGGGTTTATAATTCACCCCTCCACTTT | CASSDRVYNSPLHF
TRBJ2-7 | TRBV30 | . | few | TGTGCCTGGAGTGCACAGGGCTGGGACGAGCAGTACTTC | CAWSAQGWDEQYF
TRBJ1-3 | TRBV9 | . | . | TGTGCCAGCAGCCTCACCGGGCGCGGTTATTCGGGAAACACCATATATTTT | CASSLTGRGYSGNTIYF
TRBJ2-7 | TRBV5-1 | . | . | TGCGCCAGCAGCTTCGGGCCCGGAGAGCGCGGCGAGCAGTACTTC | CASSFGPGERGEQYF
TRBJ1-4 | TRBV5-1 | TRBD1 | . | TGCGCCAGCAGCTTGGCCGCGAGAAAGGGGGCTGAAAAACTGTTTTTT | CASSLAARKGAEKLFF
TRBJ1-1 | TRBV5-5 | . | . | TGTGCCAGCAGCTTTAGGGCAGGGCAGAACACTGAAGCTTTCTTT | CASSFRAGQNTEAFF
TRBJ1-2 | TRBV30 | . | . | TGTGCCTGGAGCAGTAGGGGCGGACTAGTGGGAGGCTACACCTTC | CAWSSRGGLVGGYTF